Sequencing of this TCR beta chain was carried out in a study of cytomegalovirus exposure and HLA in healthy donors. In the study overall: In an earlier analysis, 90 million to 130 million unique TCR beta sequences were found from some 180 million T cells.

Amplification used 60 Vbeta primers and 13 Jbeta primers. Generated by immunoSEQ multiplex PCR, the TCRdb table keeps only in-frame clones and is missing some. The sample holds roughly 120,000 clones. Donors were nominally healthy when sampled, though unrecorded immune exposures were likely. As concerns this clone: The target antigen is unknown.

Overall study results and limits: Previous analysis showed most TCR beta V segments were productive about 90% or about 30% of the time.

The length of the CDR3 is 16 residues. Germline CDR1 is LNHDA and CDR2 is SQIVND (reference sequence). V lost 3 bases to trimming and J lost 0 bases, with 14 bases between them. This chain connects TRBV19 to TRBJ1-2; tentative D call: TRBD1 (5 bases). The material sequenced was PBMCs. The TCR was taken from a man between 18 and 35 years old in good health and CMV-seronegative. As DNA, the CDR3 is TGTGCCAGTAGTATTGGGGCACGGCAGGCTAACTATGGCTACACCTTC. Translated, it gives CASSIGARQANYGYTF.